These T cell receptor beta chains were read from a single sample in a study of shared clonotypes between healthy human individuals. This table comes from immunoSEQ multiplex PCR, and its TCRdb copy is limited to in-frame clones, with some not included. The table records hundreds of thousands of clones, roughly 98% of them present only once. The source material was naive CD8+ T cells sorted from blood. Receptor source: a man aged 25-40 years in good health. The CDR3 runs from the conserved cysteine through the conserved F or W. Fields, in order: D gene, V gene, J gene, clone size, CDR3 protein, CDR3 DNA. The D gene is left open where the match is weak. Size is omitted from some rows. Given values are once, few, many or a class for expanded clones.

D: TRBD2
V: TRBV28
J: TRBJ2-1
size: .
CDR3: CASTTTSGRSYEQFF
DNA: TGTGCCAGCACTACGACTAGCGGGAGGTCTTATGAGCAGTTCTTC

D: TRBD1
V: TRBV6-1
J: TRBJ1-1
size: .
CDR3: CASRGGQGFGEAFF
DNA: TGTGCCAGCAGAGGGGGACAGGGGTTTGGTGAAGCTTTCTTT

D: .
V: TRBV7-9
J: TRBJ2-7
size: .
CDR3: CASSHPGSINEQYF
DNA: TGTGCCAGCAGCCACCCCGGGAGTATTAACGAGCAGTACTTC

D: .
V: TRBV10-1
J: TRBJ2-7
size: .
CDR3: CASSVRGSYEQYF
DNA: TGCGCCAGCAGTGTTCGGGGATCATACGAGCAGTACTTC

D: .
V: TRBV28
J: TRBJ1-4
size: .
CDR3: CASSLAPSYELINEKLFF
DNA: TGTGCCAGCAGTTTAGCGCCCTCATACGAGCTCATTAATGAAAAACTGTTTTTT

D: TRBD2
V: TRBV15
J: TRBJ2-1
size: .
CDR3: CATSYKREGYNEQFF
DNA: TGTGCCACCAGCTACAAGCGGGAGGGATACAATGAGCAGTTCTTC

D: .
V: TRBV18
J: TRBJ2-1
size: .
CDR3: CASSPPSGTRIWGNEQFF
DNA: TGTGCCAGCTCACCACCTTCCGGGACACGGATTTGGGGCAATGAGCAGTTCTTC

D: .
V: TRBV28
J: TRBJ1-4
size: .
CDR3: CASSPFGAEKLFF
DNA: TGTGCCAGCAGTCCTTTCGGAGCCGAAAAACTGTTTTTT

D: TRBD1
V: TRBV27
J: TRBJ1-1
size: .
CDR3: CASSPRTGMGTEAFF
DNA: TGTGCCAGCAGTCCAAGGACAGGGATGGGCACTGAAGCTTTCTTT

D: .
V: TRBV11-2
J: TRBJ2-1
size: once
CDR3: CASSLAPGDLPYNEQFF
DNA: TGTGCCAGCAGCTTAGCCCCCGGCGACCTCCCCTACAATGAGCAGTTCTTC

D: .
V: TRBV16
J: TRBJ1-5
size: .
CDR3: CASSEPPGQPQHF
DNA: TGTGCCAGCAGCGAGCCCCCGGGCCAGCCCCAGCATTTT

D: .
V: TRBV4-1
J: TRBJ1-2
size: .
CDR3: CASSKQNRKTYGYTF
DNA: TGCGCCAGCAGCAAACAGAACCGAAAGACCTATGGCTACACCTTC

D: .
V: TRBV29-1
J: TRBJ2-1
size: once
CDR3: CSAFPRDQDNEQFF
DNA: TGCAGCGCCTTCCCCCGGGACCAGGACAATGAGCAGTTCTTC

D: .
V: TRBV7-9
J: TRBJ2-7
size: .
CDR3: CASSLLGRPSYEQYF
DNA: TGTGCCAGCAGCCTCTTGGGACGCCCGTCCTACGAGCAGTACTTC

D: .
V: TRBV2
J: TRBJ1-1
size: .
CDR3: CASSGGAWTEAFF
DNA: TGTGCCAGCAGCGGGGGGGCTTGGACTGAAGCTTTCTTT

D: .
V: TRBV7-9
J: TRBJ2-1
size: .
CDR3: CASSSGGHNEQFF
DNA: TGTGCCAGCAGCTCCGGCGGACACAATGAGCAGTTCTTC

D: .
V: TRBV5-1
J: TRBJ2-1
size: .
CDR3: CASSSELSYNEQFF
DNA: TGCGCCAGCAGCTCAGAGTTGTCCTACAATGAGCAGTTCTTC

D: TRBD2
V: TRBV9
J: TRBJ2-3
size: .
CDR3: CASSVTSGRVQGTDTQYF
DNA: TGTGCCAGCAGCGTCACTAGCGGGAGGGTTCAAGGCACAGATACGCAGTATTTT

D: .
V: TRBV29-1
J: TRBJ2-3
size: .
CDR3: CSVEGRGSTDTQYF
DNA: TGCAGCGTTGAGGGCAGGGGATCCACAGATACGCAGTATTTT

D: .
V: TRBV28
J: TRBJ1-1
size: .
CDR3: CASSLLVGGNTEAFF
DNA: TGTGCCAGCAGTTTATTGGTAGGGGGGAACACTGAAGCTTTCTTT

D: TRBD2
V: TRBV6-5
J: TRBJ2-5
size: .
CDR3: CASRGAGGIQETQYF
DNA: TGTGCCAGCAGGGGAGCGGGAGGGATCCAAGAGACCCAGTACTTC

D: TRBD1
V: TRBV9
J: TRBJ1-1
size: once
CDR3: CASSERDRVTTEAFF
DNA: TGTGCCAGCAGCGAGAGGGACAGGGTAACGACTGAAGCTTTCTTT

D: .
V: TRBV28
J: TRBJ2-5
size: .
CDR3: CASRHGLKQETQYF
DNA: TGTGCCAGCAGACACGGACTAAAGCAAGAGACCCAGTACTTC

D: .
V: TRBV5-4
J: TRBJ2-3
size: .
CDR3: CASSLGQGGPDTQYF
DNA: TGTGCCAGCAGCTTGGGACAGGGAGGTCCAGATACGCAGTATTTT

D: TRBD1
V: TRBV28
J: TRBJ2-2
size: .
CDR3: CASSLGTGNTGELFF
DNA: TGTGCCAGCAGTTTAGGGACAGGGAACACCGGGGAGCTGTTTTTT

D: TRBD2
V: TRBV27
J: TRBJ2-5
size: .
CDR3: CASSDLGGGETQYF
DNA: TGTGCCAGCAGCGACCTCGGGGGGGGAGAGACCCAGTACTTC

D: TRBD1
V: TRBV7-6
J: TRBJ2-7
size: .
CDR3: CASSLTGGYEQYF
DNA: TGTGCCAGCAGCCTTACAGGGGGCTACGAGCAGTACTTC

D: .
V: TRBV6-6
J: TRBJ1-5
size: .
CDR3: CASSYADSNQPQHF
DNA: TGTGCCAGCAGTTACGCAGATAGCAATCAGCCCCAGCATTTT

D: .
V: TRBV7-9
J: TRBJ1-1
size: .
CDR3: CASSLFVGGDPNTEAFF
DNA: TGTGCCAGCAGCTTGTTTGTCGGGGGCGATCCGAACACTGAAGCTTTCTTT

D: .
V: TRBV9
J: TRBJ2-5
size: once
CDR3: CASSPEGSLQTQYF
DNA: TGTGCCAGCAGCCCCGAGGGGTCTCTACAGACCCAGTACTTC

D: .
V: TRBV7-8
J: TRBJ2-1
size: .
CDR3: CASTFDQQTYNEQFF
DNA: TGTGCCAGCACTTTTGATCAGCAAACCTACAATGAGCAGTTCTTC

D: TRBD1
V: TRBV4-3
J: TRBJ1-1
size: .
CDR3: CASSHGTGVDTEAFF
DNA: TGCGCCAGCAGCCACGGGACAGGGGTGGACACTGAAGCTTTCTTT

D: .
V: TRBV4-3
J: TRBJ2-7
size: .
CDR3: CASSPPPGTPHYEQYF
DNA: TGCGCCAGCAGCCCACCCCCCGGGACTCCGCACTACGAGCAGTACTTC

D: .
V: TRBV10-2
J: TRBJ2-3
size: .
CDR3: CASSVRGISDTQYF
DNA: TGCGCCAGCAGTGTGCGCGGGATCTCAGATACGCAGTATTTT

D: TRBD1
V: TRBV4-3
J: TRBJ2-7
size: .
CDR3: CASARDRGPGEQYF
DNA: TGCGCCAGCGCCCGGGACAGGGGGCCGGGCGAGCAGTACTTC

D: TRBD1
V: TRBV5-4
J: TRBJ2-1
size: .
CDR3: CASSLADRGLYEQFF
DNA: TGTGCCAGCAGCTTGGCCGACAGGGGGCTCTATGAGCAGTTCTTC

D: .
V: TRBV4-3
J: TRBJ2-1
size: .
CDR3: CASSQDWVSSYNEQFF
DNA: TGCGCCAGCAGCCAAGATTGGGTAAGCTCCTACAATGAGCAGTTCTTC

D: TRBD2
V: TRBV6-5
J: TRBJ2-7
size: .
CDR3: CASRRPSGSYEQYF
DNA: TGTGCCAGCAGACGCCCCAGCGGGAGTTACGAGCAGTACTTC

D: .
V: TRBV7-9
J: TRBJ2-1
size: .
CDR3: CASSHNYEQFF
DNA: TGTGCCAGCAGTCATAATTATGAGCAGTTCTTC

D: .
V: TRBV5-1
J: TRBJ2-7
size: .
CDR3: CASSLGGSEQYF
DNA: TGCGCCAGCAGCTTGGGTGGATCCGAGCAGTACTTC

D: .
V: TRBV6-5
J: TRBJ1-1
size: .
CDR3: CASSWRAGLDEAFF
DNA: TGTGCCAGCAGTTGGAGGGCAGGGTTGGATGAAGCTTTCTTT

D: .
V: TRBV5-1
J: TRBJ2-3
size: .
CDR3: CASSLVGRLTTDTQYF
DNA: TGCGCCAGCAGCTTGGTGGGCCGCTTGACCACAGATACGCAGTATTTT

D: .
V: TRBV7-2
J: TRBJ2-7
size: .
CDR3: CASSLGRSHSYEQYF
DNA: TGTGCCAGCAGCTTAGGACGGAGCCACTCCTACGAGCAGTACTTC

D: TRBD2
V: TRBV11-2
J: TRBJ2-1
size: .
CDR3: CASSLEGLAGVNEQFF
DNA: TGTGCCAGCAGCTTAGAGGGTCTAGCGGGAGTTAATGAGCAGTTCTTC

D: TRBD2
V: TRBV10-3
J: TRBJ2-3
size: .
CDR3: CAISDEREAADTQYF
DNA: TGTGCCATCAGTGACGAGCGGGAGGCCGCAGATACGCAGTATTTT

D: TRBD2
V: TRBV10-3
J: TRBJ2-7
size: .
CDR3: CAILARTSGSYEQYF
DNA: TGTGCCATCCTCGCGCGGACTAGCGGCTCCTACGAGCAGTACTTC